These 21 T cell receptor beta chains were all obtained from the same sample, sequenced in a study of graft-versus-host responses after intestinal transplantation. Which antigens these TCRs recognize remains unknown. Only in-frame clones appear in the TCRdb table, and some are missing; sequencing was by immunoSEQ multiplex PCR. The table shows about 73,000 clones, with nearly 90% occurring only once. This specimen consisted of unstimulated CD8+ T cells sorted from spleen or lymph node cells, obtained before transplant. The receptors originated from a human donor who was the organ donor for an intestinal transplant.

In nucleotides, the CDR3 is TGTGCCAGCATTCAGGGGCACGAGACCCAGTACTTC. This encodes CASIQGHETQYF. The rearrangement uses TRBV2 and TRBJ2-5; tentatively, D is TRBD1 (6 bases). Germline lookup yields CDR1 SNHLY and CDR2 FYNNEI. The CDR3 totals 12 residues. V lost 7 bases and J 5 bases, leaving 11 bases between the germline ends.

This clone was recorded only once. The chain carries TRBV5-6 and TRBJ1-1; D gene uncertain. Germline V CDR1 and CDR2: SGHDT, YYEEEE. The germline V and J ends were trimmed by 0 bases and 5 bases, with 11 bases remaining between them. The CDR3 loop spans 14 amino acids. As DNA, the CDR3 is TGTGCCAGCAGCTTGGCAAACAGTTTGACTGAAGCTTTCTTT. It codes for CASSLANSLTEAFF.

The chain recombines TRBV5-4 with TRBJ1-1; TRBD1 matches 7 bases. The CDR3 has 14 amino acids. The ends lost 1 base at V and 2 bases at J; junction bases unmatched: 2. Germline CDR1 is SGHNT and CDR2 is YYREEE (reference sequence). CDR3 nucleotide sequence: TGTGCCAGCAGCTTGCAGGGGGGCAACACTGAAGCTTTCTTT. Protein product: CASSLQGGNTEAFF.

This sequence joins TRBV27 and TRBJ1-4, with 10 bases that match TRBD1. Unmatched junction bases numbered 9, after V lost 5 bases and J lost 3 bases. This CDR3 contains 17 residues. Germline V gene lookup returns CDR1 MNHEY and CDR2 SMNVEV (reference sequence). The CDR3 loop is CASSARDRGRPNEKLFF. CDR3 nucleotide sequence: TGTGCCAGCAGTGCCCGGGACAGGGGTAGGCCTAATGAAAAACTGTTTTTT. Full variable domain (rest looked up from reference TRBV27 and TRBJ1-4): EAQVTQNPRYLITVTGKKLTVTCSQNMNHEYMSWYRQDPGLGLRQIYYSMNVEVTDKGDVPEGYKVSRKEKRNFPLILESPSPNQTSLYFCASSARDRGRPNEKLFFGSGTQLSVL.

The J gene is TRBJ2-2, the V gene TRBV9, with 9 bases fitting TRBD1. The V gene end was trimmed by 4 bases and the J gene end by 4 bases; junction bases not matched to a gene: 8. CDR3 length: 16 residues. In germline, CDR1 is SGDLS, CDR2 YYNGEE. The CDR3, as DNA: TGTGCCAGCAGCCCCCGGACAGGGGAGGCCACCGGGGAGCTGTTTTTT. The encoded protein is CASSPRTGEATGELFF.

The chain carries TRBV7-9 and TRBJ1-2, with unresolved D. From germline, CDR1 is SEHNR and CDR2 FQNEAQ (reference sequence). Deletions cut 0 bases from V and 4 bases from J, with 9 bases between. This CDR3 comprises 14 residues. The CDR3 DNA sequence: TGTGCCAGCAGCTTAGCGCTGGGAGGCTATGGCTACACCTTC. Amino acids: CASSLALGGYGYTF.

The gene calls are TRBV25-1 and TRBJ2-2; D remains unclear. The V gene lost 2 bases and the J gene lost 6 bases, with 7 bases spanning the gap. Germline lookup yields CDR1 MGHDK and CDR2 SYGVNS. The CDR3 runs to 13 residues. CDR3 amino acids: CASSEIFPGELFF. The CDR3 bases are TGTGCCAGCAGTGAAATCTTCCCCGGGGAGCTGTTTTTT.

CDR3 DNA sequence: TGTGCCAGCAGTCCGACGGGGAGCTCCTACGAGCAGTACGTC. This gives the protein CASSPTGSSYEQYV. The chain joins TRBV28 to TRBJ2-7; maybe TRBD2 (5 bases). The CDR3 consists of 14 residues. CDR1 and CDR2 from the germline V gene are MDHEN and SYDVKM. Trimming pared 5 bases from V and 0 bases from J, leaving 11 bases between.

The CDR3 protein is CASSLMLYRAFLYGYTF. As DNA, the CDR3 is TGTGCCAGCAGCTTAATGCTGTACAGGGCCTTTTTGTATGGCTACACCTTC. The chain is built from TRBV7-2 and TRBJ1-2; D possibly corresponds to TRBD1 (6 bases). Germline V gene data show CDR1 as SGHTA and CDR2 as FQGNSA. CDR3 size: 17 residues. V was clipped by 2 bases and J by 5 bases, with 21 bases between them.

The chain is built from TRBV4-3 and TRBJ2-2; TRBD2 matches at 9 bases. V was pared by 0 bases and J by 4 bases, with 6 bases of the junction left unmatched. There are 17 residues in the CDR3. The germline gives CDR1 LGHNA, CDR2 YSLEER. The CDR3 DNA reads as TGCGCCAGCAGCCAAGATCTCGGTAGCGGGGGCACCGGGGAGCTGTTTTTT. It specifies CASSQDLGSGGTGELFF.

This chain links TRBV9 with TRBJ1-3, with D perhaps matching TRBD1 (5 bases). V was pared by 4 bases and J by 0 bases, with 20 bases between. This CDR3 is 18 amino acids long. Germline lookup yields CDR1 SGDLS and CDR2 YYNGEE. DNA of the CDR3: TGTGCCAGCAGCCCGCGAGGGGAGGGGAATCCCTCTGGAAACACCATATATTTT. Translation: CASSPRGEGNPSGNTIYF.

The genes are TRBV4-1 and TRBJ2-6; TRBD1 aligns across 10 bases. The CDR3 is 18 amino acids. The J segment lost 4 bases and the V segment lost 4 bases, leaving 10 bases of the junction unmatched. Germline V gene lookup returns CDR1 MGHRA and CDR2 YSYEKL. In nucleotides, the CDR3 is TGCGCCAGCAGCCTAACGGGACAGGGGAGGTCCGGGGCCAACGTCCTGACTTTC. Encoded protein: CASSLTGQGRSGANVLTF.

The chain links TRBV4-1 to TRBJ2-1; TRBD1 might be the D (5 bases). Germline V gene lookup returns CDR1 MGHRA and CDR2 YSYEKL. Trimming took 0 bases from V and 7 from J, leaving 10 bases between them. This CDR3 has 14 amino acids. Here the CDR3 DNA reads TGCGCCAGCAGCCAAGAGCAGGGTCCGAATGAGCAGTTCTTC. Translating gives CASSQEQGPNEQFF.

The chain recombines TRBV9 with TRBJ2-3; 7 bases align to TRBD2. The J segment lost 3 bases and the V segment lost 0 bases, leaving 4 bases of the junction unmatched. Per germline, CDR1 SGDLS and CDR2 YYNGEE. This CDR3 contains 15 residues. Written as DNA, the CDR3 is TGTGCCAGCAGCGTAGGGCTAGCGGAAACAGATACGCAGTATTTT. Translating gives CASSVGLAETDTQYF.

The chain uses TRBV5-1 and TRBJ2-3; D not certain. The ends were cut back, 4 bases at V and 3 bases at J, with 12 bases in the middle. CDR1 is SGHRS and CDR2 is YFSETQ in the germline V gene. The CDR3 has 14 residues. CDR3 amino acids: CASSPLEQTDTQYF. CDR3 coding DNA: TGCGCCAGCAGCCCTTTGGAACAGACAGATACGCAGTATTTT.

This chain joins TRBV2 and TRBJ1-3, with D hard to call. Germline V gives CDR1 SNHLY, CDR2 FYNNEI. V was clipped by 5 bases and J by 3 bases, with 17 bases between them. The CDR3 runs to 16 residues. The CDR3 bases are TGTGCCAGCAGTCATGACTTAACCAACGGTGGAAACACCATATATTTT. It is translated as CASSHDLTNGGNTIYF.

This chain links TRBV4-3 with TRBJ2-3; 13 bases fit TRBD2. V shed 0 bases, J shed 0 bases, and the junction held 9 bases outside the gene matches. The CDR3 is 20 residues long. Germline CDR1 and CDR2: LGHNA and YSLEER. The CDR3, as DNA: TGCGCCAGCAGCCAAGATCGTGGACTAGCGGGGGTAACTAGCACAGATACGCAGTATTTT. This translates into CASSQDRGLAGVTSTDTQYF.

CDR3 loop: CASSTEGRVKVETQYF. The DNA for the CDR3 is TGTGCCAGCAGCACCGAAGGCAGGGTTAAGGTAGAGACCCAGTACTTC. The V and J genes are TRBV5-6 and TRBJ2-5; the D gene is possibly TRBD1 (5 bases). V lost 4 bases to trimming and J lost 4 bases, with 20 bases between them. The CDR3 is 16 residues long. CDR1 is SGHDT, CDR2 YYEEEE, per germline.

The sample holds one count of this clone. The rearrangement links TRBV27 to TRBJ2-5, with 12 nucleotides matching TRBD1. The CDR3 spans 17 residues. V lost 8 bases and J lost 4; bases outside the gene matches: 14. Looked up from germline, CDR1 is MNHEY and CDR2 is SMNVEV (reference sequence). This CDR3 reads CASLPRVGTGGGETQYF. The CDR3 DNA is TGTGCCAGCCTTCCGCGGGTCGGGACAGGGGGCGGAGAGACCCAGTACTTC.

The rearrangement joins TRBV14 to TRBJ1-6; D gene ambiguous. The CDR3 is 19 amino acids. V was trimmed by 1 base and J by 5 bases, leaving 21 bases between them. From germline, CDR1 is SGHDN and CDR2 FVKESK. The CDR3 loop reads CASSQVFSRLSEDNSPLHF. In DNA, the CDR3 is TGTGCCAGCAGCCAAGTCTTCTCGAGGTTATCAGAGGATAATTCACCCCTCCACTTT.

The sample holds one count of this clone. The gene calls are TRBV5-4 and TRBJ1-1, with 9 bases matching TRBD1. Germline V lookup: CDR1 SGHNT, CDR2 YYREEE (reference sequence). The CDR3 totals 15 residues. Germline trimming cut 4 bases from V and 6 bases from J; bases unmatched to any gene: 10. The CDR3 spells CASSTPGQGRPEAFF. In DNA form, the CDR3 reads TGTGCCAGCAGCACACCGGGACAGGGTAGACCTGAAGCTTTCTTT.